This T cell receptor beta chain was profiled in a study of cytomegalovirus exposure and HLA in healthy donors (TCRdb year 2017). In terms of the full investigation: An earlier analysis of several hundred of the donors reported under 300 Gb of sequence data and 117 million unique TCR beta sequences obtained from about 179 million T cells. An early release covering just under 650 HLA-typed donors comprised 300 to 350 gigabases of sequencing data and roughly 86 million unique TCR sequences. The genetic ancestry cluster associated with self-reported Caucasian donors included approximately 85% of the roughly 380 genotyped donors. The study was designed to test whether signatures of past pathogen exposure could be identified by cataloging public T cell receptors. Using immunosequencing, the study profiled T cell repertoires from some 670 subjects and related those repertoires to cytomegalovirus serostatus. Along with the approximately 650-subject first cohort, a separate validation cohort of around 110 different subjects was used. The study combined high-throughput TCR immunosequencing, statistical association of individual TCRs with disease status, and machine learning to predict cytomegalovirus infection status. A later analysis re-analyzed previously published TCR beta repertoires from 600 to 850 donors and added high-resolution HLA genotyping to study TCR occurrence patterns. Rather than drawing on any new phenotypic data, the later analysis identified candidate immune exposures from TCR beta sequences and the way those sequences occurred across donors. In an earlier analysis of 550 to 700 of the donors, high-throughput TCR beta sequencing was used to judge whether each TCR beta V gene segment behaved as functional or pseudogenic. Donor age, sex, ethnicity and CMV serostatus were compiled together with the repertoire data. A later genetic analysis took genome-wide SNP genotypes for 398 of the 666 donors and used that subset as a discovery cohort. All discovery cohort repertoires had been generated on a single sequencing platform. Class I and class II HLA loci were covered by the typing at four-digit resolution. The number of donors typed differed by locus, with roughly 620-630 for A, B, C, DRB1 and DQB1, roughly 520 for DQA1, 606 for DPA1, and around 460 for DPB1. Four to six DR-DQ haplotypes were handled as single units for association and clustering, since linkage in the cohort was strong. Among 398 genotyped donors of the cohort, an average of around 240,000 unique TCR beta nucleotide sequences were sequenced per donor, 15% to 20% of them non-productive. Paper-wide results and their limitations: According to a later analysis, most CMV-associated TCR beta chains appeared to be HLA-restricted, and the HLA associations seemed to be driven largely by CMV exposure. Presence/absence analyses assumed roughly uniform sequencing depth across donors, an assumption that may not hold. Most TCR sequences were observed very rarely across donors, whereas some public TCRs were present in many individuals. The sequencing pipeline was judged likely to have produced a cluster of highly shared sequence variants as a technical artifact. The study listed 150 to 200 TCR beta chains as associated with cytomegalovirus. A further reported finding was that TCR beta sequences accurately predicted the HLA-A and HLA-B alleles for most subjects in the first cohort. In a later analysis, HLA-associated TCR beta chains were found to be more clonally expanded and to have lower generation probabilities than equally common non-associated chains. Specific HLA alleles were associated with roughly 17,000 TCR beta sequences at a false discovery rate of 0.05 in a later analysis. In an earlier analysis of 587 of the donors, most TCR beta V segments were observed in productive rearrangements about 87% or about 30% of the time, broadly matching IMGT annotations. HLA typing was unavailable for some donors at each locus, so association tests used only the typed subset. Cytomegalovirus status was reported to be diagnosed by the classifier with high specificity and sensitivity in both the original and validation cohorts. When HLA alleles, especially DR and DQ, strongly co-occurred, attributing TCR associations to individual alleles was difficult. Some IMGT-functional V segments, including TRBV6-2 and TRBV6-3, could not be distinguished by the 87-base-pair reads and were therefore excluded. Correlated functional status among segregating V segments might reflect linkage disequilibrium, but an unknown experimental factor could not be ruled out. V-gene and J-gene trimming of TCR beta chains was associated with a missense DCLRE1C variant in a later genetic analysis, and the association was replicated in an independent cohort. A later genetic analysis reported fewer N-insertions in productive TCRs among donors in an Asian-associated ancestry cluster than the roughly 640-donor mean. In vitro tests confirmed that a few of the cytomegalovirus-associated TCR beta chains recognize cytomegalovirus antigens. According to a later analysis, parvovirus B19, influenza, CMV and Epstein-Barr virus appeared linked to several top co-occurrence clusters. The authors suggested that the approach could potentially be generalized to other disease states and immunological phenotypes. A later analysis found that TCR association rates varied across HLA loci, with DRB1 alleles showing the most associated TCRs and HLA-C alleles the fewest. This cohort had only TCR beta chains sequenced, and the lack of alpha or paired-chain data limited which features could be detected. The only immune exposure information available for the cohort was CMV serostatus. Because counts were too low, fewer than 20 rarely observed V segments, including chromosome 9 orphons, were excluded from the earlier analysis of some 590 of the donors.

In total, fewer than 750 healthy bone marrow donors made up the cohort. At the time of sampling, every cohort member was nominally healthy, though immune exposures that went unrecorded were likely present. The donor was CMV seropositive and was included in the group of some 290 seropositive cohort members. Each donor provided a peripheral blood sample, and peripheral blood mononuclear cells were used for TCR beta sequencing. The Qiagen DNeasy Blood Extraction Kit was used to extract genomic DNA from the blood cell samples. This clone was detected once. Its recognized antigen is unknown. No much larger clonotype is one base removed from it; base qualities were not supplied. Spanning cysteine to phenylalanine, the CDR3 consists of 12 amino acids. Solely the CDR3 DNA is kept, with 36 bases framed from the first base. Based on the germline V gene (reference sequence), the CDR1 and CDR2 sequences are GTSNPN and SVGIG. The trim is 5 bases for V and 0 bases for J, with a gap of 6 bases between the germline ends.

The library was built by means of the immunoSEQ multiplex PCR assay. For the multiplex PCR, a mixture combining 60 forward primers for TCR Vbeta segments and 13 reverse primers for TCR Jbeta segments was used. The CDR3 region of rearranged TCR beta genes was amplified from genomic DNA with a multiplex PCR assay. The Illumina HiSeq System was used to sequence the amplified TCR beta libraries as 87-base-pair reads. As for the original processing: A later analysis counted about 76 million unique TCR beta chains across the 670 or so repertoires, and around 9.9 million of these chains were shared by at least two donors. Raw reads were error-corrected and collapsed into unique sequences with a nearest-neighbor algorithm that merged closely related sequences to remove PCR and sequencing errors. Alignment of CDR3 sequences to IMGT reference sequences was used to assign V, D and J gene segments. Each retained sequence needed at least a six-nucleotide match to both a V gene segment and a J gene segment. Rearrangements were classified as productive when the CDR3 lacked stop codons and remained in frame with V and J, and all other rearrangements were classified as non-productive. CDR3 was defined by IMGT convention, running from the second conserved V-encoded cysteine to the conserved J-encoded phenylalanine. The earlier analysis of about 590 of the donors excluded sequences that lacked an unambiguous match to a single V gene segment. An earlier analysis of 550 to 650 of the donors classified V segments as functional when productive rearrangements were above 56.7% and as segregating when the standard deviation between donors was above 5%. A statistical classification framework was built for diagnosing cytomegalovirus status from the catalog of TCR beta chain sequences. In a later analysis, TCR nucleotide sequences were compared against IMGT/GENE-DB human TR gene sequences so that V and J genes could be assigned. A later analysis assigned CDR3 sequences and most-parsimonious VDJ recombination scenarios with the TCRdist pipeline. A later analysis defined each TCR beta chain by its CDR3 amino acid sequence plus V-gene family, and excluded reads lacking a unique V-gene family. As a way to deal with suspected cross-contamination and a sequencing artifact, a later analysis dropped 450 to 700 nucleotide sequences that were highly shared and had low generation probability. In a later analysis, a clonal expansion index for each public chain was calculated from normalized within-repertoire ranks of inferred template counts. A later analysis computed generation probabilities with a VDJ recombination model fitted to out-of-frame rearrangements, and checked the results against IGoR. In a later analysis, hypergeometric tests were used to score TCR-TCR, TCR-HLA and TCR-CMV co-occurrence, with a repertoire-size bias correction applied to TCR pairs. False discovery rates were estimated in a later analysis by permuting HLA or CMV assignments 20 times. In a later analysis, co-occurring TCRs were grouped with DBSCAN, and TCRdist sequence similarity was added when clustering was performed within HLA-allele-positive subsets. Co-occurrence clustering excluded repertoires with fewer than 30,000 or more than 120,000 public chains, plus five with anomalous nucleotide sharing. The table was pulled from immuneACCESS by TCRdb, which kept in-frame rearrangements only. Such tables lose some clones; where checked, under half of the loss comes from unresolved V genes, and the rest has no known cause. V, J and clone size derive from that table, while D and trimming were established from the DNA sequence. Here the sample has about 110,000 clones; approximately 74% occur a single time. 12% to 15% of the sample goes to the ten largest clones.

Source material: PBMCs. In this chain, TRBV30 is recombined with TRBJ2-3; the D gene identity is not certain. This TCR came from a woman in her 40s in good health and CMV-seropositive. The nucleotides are TGTGCCTGGGGAGCTAGCACAGATACGCAGTATTTT. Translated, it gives CAWGASTDTQYF.